Listed below are T cell receptor beta chains from one sample, sequenced in a study of OX40 agonist ivuxolimab in advanced cancers. Sequencing was performed with immunoSEQ multiplex PCR; in TCRdb, only in-frame clones are kept and a portion is missing. The repertoire consists of around 65,000 clones, with 92% occurring once and the leading ten covering about 0.59%. The starting material was CD4+ or CD8+ T cells sorted from blood, obtained in a trial of the OX40 agonist ivuxolimab. These receptors originate from an adult with an advanced solid tumor such as melanoma, head and neck, liver or kidney cancer. Each CDR3 is given with its conserved first and last residue. A D gene is named only where the DNA matches it firmly. The size of a clone is reported for some rows only, either as once, few or many, or as a class for expanded clones.

j_gene | abundance | v_gene | d_gene | CDR3nt | CDR3aa
TRBJ1-4 | . | TRBV2 | TRBD1 | TGTGCCAGCAGTACCCGGACAGGGGGTTGGAAACTGTTTTTT | CASSTRTGGWKLFF
TRBJ2-5 | . | TRBV6-1 | TRBD1 | TGTGCCAGCAGGGCTACAGGGGGTCGGGAGACCCAGTACTTC | CASRATGGRETQYF
TRBJ2-7 | . | TRBV21-1 | . | TGTGCCAGCAGCTTTTGGACAGGGGCCGAGCAGTACTTC | CASSFWTGAEQYF
TRBJ1-1 | . | TRBV30 | . | TGTGCCTGGACTTCCTCAGCCCGGCCCAGGGAGACTGAAGCTTTCTTT | CAWTSSARPRETEAFF
TRBJ2-1 | . | TRBV9 | . | TGTGCCAGCAGCGTAGTACCCAGTGCCTACAATGAGCAGTTCTTC | CASSVVPSAYNEQFF
TRBJ2-7 | few | TRBV11-2 | TRBD1 | TGTGCCAGCAGGTTAACAGGGGAAGACGAGCAGTACTTC | CASRLTGEDEQYF
TRBJ2-3 | . | TRBV14 | . | TGTGCCAGCAGCCCGTACCATGGGGTCACAGATACGCAGTATTTT | CASSPYHGVTDTQYF
TRBJ2-5 | . | TRBV6-1 | . | TGTGCCAGCAGCCCGTTTGGGAGACTTCAAGAGACCCAGTACTTC | CASSPFGRLQETQYF
TRBJ1-5 | . | TRBV6-1 | . | TGTGCCAGCAGTGAATCCCCGGGCTATAGCAATCAGCCCCAGCATTTT | CASSESPGYSNQPQHF
TRBJ1-5 | . | TRBV27 | . | TGTGCCAGCAGTTTTAACCCGGGGGGTGGCAATCAGCCCCAGCATTTT | CASSFNPGGGNQPQHF
TRBJ2-5 | . | TRBV9 | . | TGTGCCAGCAGCGTAGGGGTTGTGGACACGGAGACCCAGTACTTC | CASSVGVVDTETQYF
TRBJ2-7 | . | TRBV6-1 | . | TGTGCCAGCAGGCCCCCCGGACTCTCCAACGAGCAGTACTTC | CASRPPGLSNEQYF
TRBJ2-5 | . | TRBV18 | . | TGTGCCAGCTCACGGGGGCGAGAGACCCAGTACTTC | CASSRGRETQYF
TRBJ2-5 | . | TRBV4-1 | TRBD2 | TGCGCCAGCAGCCAAGAATCGAGCGGGGGGCCGGGAGAGACCCAGTACTTC | CASSQESSGGPGETQYF
TRBJ2-2 | . | TRBV5-1 | TRBD2 | TGCGCCAGCAGCTTGGGGCCTAGCGGGAGCCCCAACACCGGGGAGCTGTTTTTT | CASSLGPSGSPNTGELFF
TRBJ2-1 | . | TRBV13 | . | TGTGCCAGCAGTGCCCTTGGGCCGCAGTTCTTC | CASSALGPQFF
TRBJ2-1 | . | TRBV11-1 | TRBD2 | TGTGCCAGCAGCACGGGGACTAGCAATGAGCAGTTCTTC | CASSTGTSNEQFF
TRBJ1-5 | . | TRBV6-1 | . | TGTGCCAGCAGTGAAGCTGGGGATCAGCCCCAGCATTTT | CASSEAGDQPQHF
TRBJ1-1 | medium-sized | TRBV10-1 | . | TGCGCCAGCAGTGAGTCGGTAGTGTACCCAGCCACTGAAGCTTTCTTT | CASSESVVYPATEAFF
TRBJ2-1 | . | TRBV9 | TRBD1 | TGTGCCAGCAGCGAACGGGGACAGCTCTCCTACAATGAGCAGTTCTTC | CASSERGQLSYNEQFF
TRBJ2-1 | . | TRBV11-3 | TRBD2 | TGTGCCAGCCGAGGGGGAGAGGCGGGAGGGGTTTACAATGAGCAGTTCTTC | CASRGGEAGGVYNEQFF
TRBJ1-1 | . | TRBV7-8 | TRBD1 | TGTGCCAGCAGCCCCGGCGCCGGGACAGCCAACACTGAAGCTTTCTTT | CASSPGAGTANTEAFF
TRBJ2-1 | . | TRBV11-2 | . | TGTGCCAGCAGCCGACCTACAGATTACAATGAGCAGTTCTTC | CASSRPTDYNEQFF
TRBJ1-2 | . | TRBV6-5 | . | TGTGCCAGCAGCCCTAGTTGGGACTATGGCTACACCTTC | CASSPSWDYGYTF
TRBJ2-5 | . | TRBV30 | TRBD1 | TGTGCCTGGATTACAGGGACAGGGGGGTACCAAGAGACCCAGTACTTC | CAWITGTGGYQETQYF
TRBJ2-7 | . | TRBV5-1 | TRBD1 | TGCGCCAGCGGAATGACAGGGGACCTCTACGAGCAGTACTTC | CASGMTGDLYEQYF
TRBJ2-5 | once | TRBV28 | . | TGTGCCAGCAGTTTACAAGAGACCCAGTACTTC | CASSLQETQYF
TRBJ2-5 | . | TRBV10-1 | . | TGCGCCAGCAGTGAGGCGGGCAGGGGAGAAGAGACCCAGTACTTC | CASSEAGRGEETQYF
TRBJ2-5 | once | TRBV2 | . | TGTGCCAGCAGTGAAGGGACACTCCAAGAGACCCAGTACTTC | CASSEGTLQETQYF
TRBJ2-2 | . | TRBV19 | TRBD1 | TGTGCCAGTAAGATCGACAGGGCTGAACGGGAGCTGTTTTTT | CASKIDRAERELFF
TRBJ2-3 | . | TRBV5-3 | . | TGTGCCAGCAGCTTGGGAGGGGGCGGTGCAGATACGCAGTATTTT | CASSLGGGGADTQYF
TRBJ2-7 | few | TRBV19 | . | TGTGCCAGTACCAAAGGGGCTGGGGGGATCGGCTACGAGCAGTACTTC | CASTKGAGGIGYEQYF
TRBJ2-7 | . | TRBV7-8 | . | TGTGCCAGCAGCTTAGGTAACAGATACTACGAGCAGTACTTC | CASSLGNRYYEQYF